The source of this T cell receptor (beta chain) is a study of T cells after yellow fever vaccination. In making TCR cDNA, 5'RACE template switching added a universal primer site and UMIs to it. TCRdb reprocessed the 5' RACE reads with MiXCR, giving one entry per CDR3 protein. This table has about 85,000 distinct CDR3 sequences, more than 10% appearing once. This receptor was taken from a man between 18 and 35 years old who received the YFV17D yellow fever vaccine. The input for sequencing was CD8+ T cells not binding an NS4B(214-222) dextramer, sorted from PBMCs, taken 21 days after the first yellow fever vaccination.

This CDR3 reads CASSQEQGVTSEAFF. CDR3 DNA: TGTGCCAGCAGCCAAGAACAGGGGGTGACGTCTGAAGCTTTCTTT. The genes are TRBV14 and TRBJ1-1; 8 positions match TRBD1. Unmatched junction bases numbered 6, after V lost 0 bases and J lost 6 bases. Looked up from germline, CDR1 is SGHDN and CDR2 is FVKESK. CDR3 length: 15 amino acids.